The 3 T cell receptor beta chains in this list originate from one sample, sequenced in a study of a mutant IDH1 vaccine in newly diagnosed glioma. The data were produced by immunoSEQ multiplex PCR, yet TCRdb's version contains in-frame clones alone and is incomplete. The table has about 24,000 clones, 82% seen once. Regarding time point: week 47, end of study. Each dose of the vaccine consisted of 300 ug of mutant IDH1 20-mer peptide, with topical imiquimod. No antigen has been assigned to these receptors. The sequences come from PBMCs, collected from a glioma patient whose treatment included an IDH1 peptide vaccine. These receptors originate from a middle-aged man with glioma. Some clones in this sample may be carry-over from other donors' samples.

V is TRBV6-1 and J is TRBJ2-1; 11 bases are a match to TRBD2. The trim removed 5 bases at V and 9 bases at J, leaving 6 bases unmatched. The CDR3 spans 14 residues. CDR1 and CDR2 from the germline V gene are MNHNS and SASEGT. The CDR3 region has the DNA TGTGCCAGCAGTTCTACTAGCGGGGGCCGTGAGCAGTTCTTC. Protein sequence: CASSSTSGGREQFF.

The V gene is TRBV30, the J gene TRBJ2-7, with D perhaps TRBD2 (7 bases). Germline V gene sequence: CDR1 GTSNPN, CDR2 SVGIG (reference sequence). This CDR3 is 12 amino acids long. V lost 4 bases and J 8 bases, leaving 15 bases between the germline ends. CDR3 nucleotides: TGTGCCTGGAATCGCGGGGGCGCCCAGCAGTACTTC. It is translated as CAWNRGGAQQYF.

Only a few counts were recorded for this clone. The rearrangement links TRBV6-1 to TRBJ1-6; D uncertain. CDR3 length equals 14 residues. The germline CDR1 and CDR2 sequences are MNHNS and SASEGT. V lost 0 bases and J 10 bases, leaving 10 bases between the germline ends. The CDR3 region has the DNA TGTGCCAGCAGTGAAGCCTTTTTAGGGTCACCCCTCCACTTT. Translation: CASSEAFLGSPLHF.